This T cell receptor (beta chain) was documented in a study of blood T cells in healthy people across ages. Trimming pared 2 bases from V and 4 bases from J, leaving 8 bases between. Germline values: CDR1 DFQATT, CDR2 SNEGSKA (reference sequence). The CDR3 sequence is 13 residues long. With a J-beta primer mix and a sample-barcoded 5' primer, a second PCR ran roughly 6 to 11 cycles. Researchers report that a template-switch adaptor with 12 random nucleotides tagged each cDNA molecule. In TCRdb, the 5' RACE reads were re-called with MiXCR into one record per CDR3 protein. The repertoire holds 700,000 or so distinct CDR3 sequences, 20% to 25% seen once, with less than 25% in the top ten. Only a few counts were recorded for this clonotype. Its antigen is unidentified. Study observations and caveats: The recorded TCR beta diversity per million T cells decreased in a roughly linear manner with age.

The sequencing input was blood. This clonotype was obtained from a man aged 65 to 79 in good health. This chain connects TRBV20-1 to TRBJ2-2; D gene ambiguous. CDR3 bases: TGCAGTGCTAGACCCGTTTCCACCGGGGAGCTGTTTTTT. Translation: CSARPVSTGELFF.